A single sample gave rise to the 5 T cell receptor beta chains below, sequenced in a study of T cell responses to AZD1222 COVID-19 vaccine. Assay used: immunoSEQ multiplex PCR; TCRdb lists only in-frame clones, some missing. The profile covers fewer than 150,000 clones, with approximately 87% appearing a single time and 1.5% to 2% taken by the ten largest. This specimen consisted of peripheral blood, obtained 28 days after the second AZD1222 dose. All receptors derive from an adult who received the AZD1222 COVID-19 vaccine.

The rearrangement joins TRBV19 to TRBJ1-5; weak D call: TRBD1 (5 bases). V was pared by 4 bases and J by 4 bases, with 14 bases between. Germline V gene data show CDR1 as LNHDA and CDR2 as SQIVND (reference sequence). The CDR3 has 15 amino acids. The chain's CDR3 is CASSSLLGENQPQHF. The CDR3 DNA is TGTGCCAGTAGTAGTCTCTTGGGGGAAAATCAGCCCCAGCATTTT.

This chain links TRBV7-2 with TRBJ1-5; maybe TRBD1 (5 bases). The V end lost 5 bases, the J end lost 6 bases, and 17 bases lay between the germline ends. The CDR3 spans 15 residues. Germline CDR1 SGHTA, CDR2 FQGNSA. CDR3 amino acids: CASSQGVGVGQPQHF. The CDR3 region has the DNA TGTGCCAGCAGCCAAGGTGTGGGGGTGGGTCAGCCCCAGCATTTT.

The chain joins TRBV5-4 to TRBJ2-7; TRBD1 agrees at 8 bases. With V trimmed by 2 bases and J by 7 bases, 14 bases remained unmatched. CDR3 size: 16 residues. Per the germline V gene, CDR1 is SGHNT and CDR2 is YYREEE (reference sequence). CDR3 loop: CASSFGRGQGAREQYF. CDR3 in DNA: TGTGCCAGCAGCTTTGGACGGGGGCAGGGGGCGAGGGAGCAGTACTTC.

This clone was picked up one time. The V gene is TRBV11-3, the J gene TRBJ2-1, with D maybe TRBD1 (5 bases). The CDR3 loop spans 14 amino acids. Germline V CDR1 and CDR2: SGHNT, YENEEA. Trimming took 1 base from V and 6 from J, leaving 10 bases between them. CDR3 DNA: TGTGCCAGCAGCTTAGTTGGCAGGGTCAATGAGCAGTTCTTC. Amino acids: CASSLVGRVNEQFF. The whole variable domain, filled in from reference TRBV11-3 and TRBJ2-1, reads EAGVVQSPRYKIIEKKQPVAFWCNPISGHNTLYWYLQNLGQGPELLIRYENEEAVDDSQLPKDRFSAERLKGVDSTLKIQPAELGDSAVYLCASSLVGRVNEQFFGPGTRLTVL.

The rearrangement joins TRBV28 to TRBJ1-5, with a possible D match to TRBD1 (6 bases). This CDR3 comprises 13 residues. Per the germline V gene, CDR1 is MDHEN and CDR2 is SYDVKM. V was clipped by 6 bases and J by 4 bases, with 10 bases between them. CDR3 sequence reads: CASSPDRNQPQHF. The CDR3 bases are TGTGCCAGCAGCCCCGACAGGAATCAGCCCCAGCATTTT.